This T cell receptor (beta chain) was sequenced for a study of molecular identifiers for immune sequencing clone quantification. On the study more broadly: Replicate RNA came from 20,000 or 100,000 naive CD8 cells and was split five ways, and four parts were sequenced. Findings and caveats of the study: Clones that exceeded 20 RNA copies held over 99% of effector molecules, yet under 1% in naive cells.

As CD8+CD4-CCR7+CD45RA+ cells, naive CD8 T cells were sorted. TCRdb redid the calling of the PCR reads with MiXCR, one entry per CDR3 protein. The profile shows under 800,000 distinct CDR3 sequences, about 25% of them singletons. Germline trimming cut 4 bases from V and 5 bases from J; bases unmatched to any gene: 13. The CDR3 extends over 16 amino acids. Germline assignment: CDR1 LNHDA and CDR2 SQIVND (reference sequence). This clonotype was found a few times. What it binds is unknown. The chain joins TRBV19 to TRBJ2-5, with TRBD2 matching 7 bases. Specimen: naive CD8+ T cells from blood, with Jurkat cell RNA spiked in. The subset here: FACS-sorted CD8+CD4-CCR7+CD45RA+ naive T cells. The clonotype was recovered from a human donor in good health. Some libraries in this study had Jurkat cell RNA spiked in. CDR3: CASSTRAGSVYETQYF. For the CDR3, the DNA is TGTGCCAGTAGTACCCGAGCGGGGAGCGTGTATGAGACCCAGTACTTC.